The 17 T cell receptor beta chains given below trace back to one sample, sequenced in a study of persistence of HIV-infected CD4 T cells. These receptors' antigens are unknown. The libraries were made with immunoSEQ version 4 in survey mode. Repertoires were generated with immunoSEQ multiplex PCR, while TCRdb's copy carries only in-frame clones and drops some. The profile shows approximately 19,000 clones, about two thirds of them singletons. Lysates of CMV-infected fibroblasts at 10 ug/mL stimulated these cells. Sorting selected CD4+ T cells upregulating both CD40 ligand and CD69. The starting material was CD4+ T cells sorted from PBMCs after approximately 19-hour stimulation, obtained from a patient who received antiretroviral therapy. The receptors shown here come from an adult woman with HIV who was CMV-seropositive.

This CDR3 is CASSSDRFHEQYF. The CDR3 nucleotides read TGTGCCAGCAGCAGCGACAGGTTCCACGAGCAGTACTTC. The chain joins TRBV5-4 to TRBJ2-7; D possibly corresponds to TRBD1 (6 bases). The CDR3 loop spans 13 amino acids. Germline CDR1 reads SGHNT; CDR2 reads YYREEE (reference sequence). V shed 4 bases and J shed 5 bases, with 13 bases lying between them.

The chain links TRBV10-2 to TRBJ1-2; D possibly corresponds to TRBD1 (6 bases). V shed 6 bases and J shed 5 bases, with 13 bases lying between them. The V gene's germline CDR1 is WSHSY and CDR2 SAAADI. The CDR3 is 13 amino acids. The CDR3 region is CASRRTDYYGYTF. In nucleotides, the CDR3 is TGCGCCAGCAGAAGGACAGACTATTATGGCTACACCTTC.

The V call is TRBV5-8, the J call TRBJ2-1; no clear D. Germline values: CDR1 SGHTS, CDR2 YDEGEE. The CDR3 spans 15 residues. V was clipped by 0 bases and J by 4 bases, with 11 bases between them. The CDR3 DNA reads as TGTGCCAGCAGCTTGGTGATTCTCCGGTACAATGAGCAGTTCTTC. Its translation is CASSLVILRYNEQFF.

The chain couples TRBV7-3 to TRBJ1-1; unclear D gene. The germline V gene encodes CDR1 SGHTA and CDR2 FQGTGA. The length of the CDR3 is 15 residues. V was pared by 5 bases and J by 2 bases, with 15 bases between. In DNA form, the CDR3 reads TGTGCCAGCAGCCCCACTGGGCCCCACAACACTGAAGCTTTCTTT. The encoded protein is CASSPTGPHNTEAFF.

The chain recombines TRBV5-1 with TRBJ2-7; D is possibly TRBD2 (5 bases). V shed 0 bases and J shed 6 bases, with 10 bases lying between them. CDR1 and CDR2 (germline): SGHRS, YFSETQ. The CDR3 sequence is 13 residues long. CDR3 nucleotide sequence: TGCGCCAGCAGCTTGGAAGCGGTTAGCGAGCAGTACTTC. Protein sequence: CASSLEAVSEQYF.

In nucleotides, the CDR3 is TGTGCCAGCAGCCCACTTAGCGGGGGGAACAATGAGCAGTTCTTC. This encodes CASSPLSGGNNEQFF. The chain carries TRBV9 and TRBJ2-1, with 10 bases fitting TRBD2. From germline, CDR1 is SGDLS and CDR2 YYNGEE. The CDR3 consists of 15 residues. The V segment lost 4 bases and the J segment 5 bases; nucleotides outside the gene matches: 6.

The rearrangement uses TRBV10-2 and TRBJ1-2; D is unclear. The V gene lost 3 bases and the J gene lost 5 bases, with 10 bases spanning the gap. Germline CDR1 and CDR2: WSHSY and SAAADI. CDR3 length: 13 amino acids. CDR3 nucleotides: TGCGCCAGCAGTGACCCTAGGGCTTATGGCTACACCTTC. The encoded protein is CASSDPRAYGYTF.

This chain joins TRBV12-3 or TRBV12-4 and TRBJ2-7; no firm D call. This CDR3 region has 11 residues. Trimming removed 1 base from V and 7 bases from J, with 5 bases in between. This chain's CDR3 is CASSLGREQYF. The CDR3 DNA follows: TGTGCCAGCAGTTTAGGGAGAGAGCAGTACTTC.

This chain joins TRBV27 and TRBJ1-2, with 7 positions matching TRBD1. The V segment lost 4 bases and the J segment 4 bases; nucleotides outside the gene matches: 12. The germline CDR1 and CDR2 sequences are MNHEY and SMNVEV (reference sequence). The CDR3 sequence is 16 residues long. CDR3 sequence: CASSSPQQGSGYGYTF. The CDR3 nucleotides are TGTGCCAGCAGTTCCCCCCAACAGGGGTCGGGCTATGGCTACACCTTC.

The V and J genes are TRBV19 and TRBJ2-3; TRBD2 aligns across 8 bases. Unmatched junction bases numbered 5, after V lost 4 bases and J lost 2 bases. Germline V gives CDR1 LNHDA, CDR2 SQIVND (reference sequence). CDR3 length: 15 amino acids. The CDR3 is CASSRASGFTDTQYF. CDR3 bases: TGTGCCAGTAGTAGGGCTAGCGGGTTCACAGATACGCAGTATTTT. Full variable domain (rest looked up from reference TRBV19 and TRBJ2-3): DGGITQSPKYLFRKEGQNVTLSCEQNLNHDAMYWYRQDPGQGLRLIYYSQIVNDFQKGDIAEGYSVSREKKESFPLTVTSAQKNPTAFYLCASSRASGFTDTQYFGPGTRLTVL.

V and J are TRBV19 and TRBJ1-2; D is ambiguous. CDR1 is LNHDA and CDR2 is SQIVND in the germline V gene (reference sequence). Trimming took 4 bases from V and 5 from J, leaving 17 bases between them. The CDR3 is 15 amino acids. In nucleotides, the CDR3 is TGTGCCAGTAGTAAGGGCAGCTCCGAGACTTATGGCTACACCTTC. This encodes CASSKGSSETYGYTF.

The genes are TRBV19 and TRBJ1-1; TRBD1 might be the D (6 bases). The ends were cut back, 7 bases at V and 4 bases at J, with 13 bases in the middle. The CDR3 loop spans 13 amino acids. Germline assignment: CDR1 LNHDA and CDR2 SQIVND (reference sequence). The DNA for the CDR3 is TGTGCCAGTATATCCCCCAGGGGCACTGAAGCTTTCTTT. Translating gives CASISPRGTEAFF.

This clone was found a few times. This chain joins TRBV19 and TRBJ1-6; TRBD1 might be the D (5 bases). Germline V CDR1 and CDR2: LNHDA, SQIVND (reference sequence). This CDR3 comprises 14 residues. Trimming stripped 10 bases from V and 8 bases from J, with 18 bases between. CDR3 loop: CATQTVTGDSPLHF. CDR3 DNA sequence: TGTGCCACCCAGACGGTTACGGGGGATTCACCCCTCCACTTT.

This sequence joins TRBV18 and TRBJ1-2; D may be TRBD1 (6 bases). Trimming pared 3 bases from V and 2 bases from J, leaving 13 bases between. Germline lookup yields CDR1 KGHSH and CDR2 LQKENI. The CDR3 contains 15 residues. The CDR3 nucleotides read TGTGCCAGCTCACCGGGGGACAACTTAAACTATGGCTACACCTTC. Amino acid sequence: CASSPGDNLNYGYTF.

The chain is built from TRBV30 and TRBJ1-1; possibly TRBD1 for D (5 bases). This CDR3 has 13 residues. CDR1 and CDR2 from the germline V gene are GTSNPN and SVGIG (reference sequence). With 4 bases removed from V and 7 bases from J, the gap between germline ends came to 16 bases. For the CDR3, the DNA is TGTGCCTGGAATCGACAGCGTAAGAATGAAGCTTTCTTT. Translation: CAWNRQRKNEAFF.

The rearrangement joins TRBV7-3 to TRBJ1-2, with TRBD1 as a possible D gene (5 bases). Between the trimmed V and J ends, which lost 4 bases and 8 bases, there was a span of 20 bases. CDR3 size: 15 residues. Germline loops: CDR1 SGHTA, CDR2 FQGTGA. In DNA, the CDR3 is TGTGCCAGCAGCTACAACAACGAGAGGTCAGGGGGCTACACCTTC. Protein: CASSYNNERSGGYTF.

This clone has a single count. This chain uses TRBV19 with TRBJ1-2; the match to TRBD1 covers 7 bases. V gave up 5 bases and J gave up 1 base; unmatched junction bases: 10. The germline gives CDR1 LNHDA, CDR2 SQIVND (reference sequence). CDR3 length equals 16 residues. CDR3 amino acids: CASSSRQGRNNYGYTF. The CDR3 DNA follows: TGTGCCAGTAGTTCCCGACAGGGCCGCAATAACTATGGCTACACCTTC.